This T cell receptor (beta chain) was observed in a study of cytomegalovirus exposure and HLA in healthy donors. Study context: The roughly 120 validation repertoires, a later analysis reported, used the same platform as the 600 to 700 first-cohort repertoires.

About this clone: Its antigen is unknown.

CDR1 is MNHEY and CDR2 is SMNVEV in the germline V gene (reference sequence). The CDR3 has 14 amino acids. V lost 4 bases and J lost 5; bases outside the gene matches: 7. Study observations and caveats: Published work reported that the classifier diagnosed cytomegalovirus status with high specificity and sensitivity.

Assay: immunoSEQ multiplex PCR; the TCRdb copy retains only in-frame clones and omits some. Of 150,000 to 200,000 clones detected, 85% appear once; the ten largest clones hold about 17%. This clonotype was sampled from a man aged 18 to 29 in good health and CMV-seropositive. Material for sequencing was PBMCs. V gene TRBV27 combines with J gene TRBJ2-5; 7 nucleotides agree with TRBD1. CDR3 in amino acids: CASSSDRAAETQYF. The CDR3 region has the DNA TGTGCCAGCAGTTCAGACAGGGCGGCGGAGACCCAGTACTTC.